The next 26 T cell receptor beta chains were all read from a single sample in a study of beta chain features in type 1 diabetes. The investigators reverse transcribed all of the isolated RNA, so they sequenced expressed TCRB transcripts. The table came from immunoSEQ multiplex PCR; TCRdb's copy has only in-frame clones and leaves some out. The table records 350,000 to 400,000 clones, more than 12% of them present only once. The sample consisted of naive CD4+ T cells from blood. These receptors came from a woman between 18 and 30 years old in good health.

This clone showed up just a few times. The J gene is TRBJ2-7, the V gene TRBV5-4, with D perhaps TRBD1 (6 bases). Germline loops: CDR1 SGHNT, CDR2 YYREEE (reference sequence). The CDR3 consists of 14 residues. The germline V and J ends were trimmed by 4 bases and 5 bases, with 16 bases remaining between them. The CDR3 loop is CASSVQGKVNEQYF. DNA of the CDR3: TGTGCCAGCAGCGTACAGGGTAAAGTTAACGAGCAGTACTTC.

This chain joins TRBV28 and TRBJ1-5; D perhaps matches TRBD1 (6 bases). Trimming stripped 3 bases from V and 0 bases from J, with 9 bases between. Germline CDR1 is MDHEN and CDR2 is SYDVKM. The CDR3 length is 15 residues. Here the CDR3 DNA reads TGTGCCAGCAGTTTGCCGGACAGTAGCAATCAGCCCCAGCATTTT. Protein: CASSLPDSSNQPQHF.

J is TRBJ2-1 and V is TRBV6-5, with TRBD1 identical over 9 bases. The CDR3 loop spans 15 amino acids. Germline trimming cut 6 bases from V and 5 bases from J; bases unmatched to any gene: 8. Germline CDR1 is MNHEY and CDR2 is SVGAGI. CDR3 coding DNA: TGTGCCAGCAGAGTGGACAGGGGATTCGACAATGAGCAGTTCTTC. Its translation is CASRVDRGFDNEQFF.

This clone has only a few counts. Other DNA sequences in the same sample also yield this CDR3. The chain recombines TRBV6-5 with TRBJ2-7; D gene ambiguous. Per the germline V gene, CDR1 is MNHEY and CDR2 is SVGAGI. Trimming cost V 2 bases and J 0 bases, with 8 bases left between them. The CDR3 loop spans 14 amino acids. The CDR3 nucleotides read TGTGCCAGCAGTTACACCAGAAGCTCCTACGAGCAGTACTTC. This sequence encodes CASSYTRSSYEQYF.

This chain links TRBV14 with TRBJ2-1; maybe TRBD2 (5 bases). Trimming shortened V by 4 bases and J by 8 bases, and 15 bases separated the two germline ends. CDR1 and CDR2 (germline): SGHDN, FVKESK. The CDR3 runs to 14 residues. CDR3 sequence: CASSRAGIPHEQFF. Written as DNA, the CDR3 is TGTGCCAGCAGCCGAGCCGGGATCCCCCATGAGCAGTTCTTC.

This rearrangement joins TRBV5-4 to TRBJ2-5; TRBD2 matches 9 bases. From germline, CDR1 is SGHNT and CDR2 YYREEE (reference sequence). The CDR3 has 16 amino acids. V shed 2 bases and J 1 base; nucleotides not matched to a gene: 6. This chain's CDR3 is CASSFPLAGSQETQYF. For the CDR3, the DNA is TGTGCCAGCAGCTTCCCTCTAGCGGGAAGCCAAGAGACCCAGTACTTC.

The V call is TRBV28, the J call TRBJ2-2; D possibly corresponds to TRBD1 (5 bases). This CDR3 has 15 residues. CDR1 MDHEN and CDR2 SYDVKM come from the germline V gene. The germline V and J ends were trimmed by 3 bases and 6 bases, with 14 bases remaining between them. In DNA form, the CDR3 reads TGTGCCAGCAGTTTCAAAAGGGGAATTTCCGGGGAGCTGTTTTTT. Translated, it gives CASSFKRGISGELFF.

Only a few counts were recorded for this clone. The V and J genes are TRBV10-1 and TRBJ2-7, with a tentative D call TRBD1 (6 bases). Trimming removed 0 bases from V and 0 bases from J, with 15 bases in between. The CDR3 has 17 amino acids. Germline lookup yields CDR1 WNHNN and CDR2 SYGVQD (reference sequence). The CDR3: CASSESAAGALSYEQYF. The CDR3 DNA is TGCGCCAGCAGTGAGTCGGCGGCAGGGGCCCTCTCCTACGAGCAGTACTTC.

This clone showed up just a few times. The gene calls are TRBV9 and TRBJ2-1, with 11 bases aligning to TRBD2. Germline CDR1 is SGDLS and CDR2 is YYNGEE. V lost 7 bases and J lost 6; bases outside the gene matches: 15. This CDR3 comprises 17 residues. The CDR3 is CASGRRTGTSGFNEQFF. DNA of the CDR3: TGTGCCAGCGGGCGTCGGACCGGGACTAGCGGCTTCAATGAGCAGTTCTTC. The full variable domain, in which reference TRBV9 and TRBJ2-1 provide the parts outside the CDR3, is DSGVTQTPKHLITATGQRVTLRCSPRSGDLSVYWYQQSLDQGLQFLIQYYNGEERAKGNILERFSAQQFPDLHSELNLSSLELGDSALYFCASGRRTGTSGFNEQFFGPGTRLTVL.

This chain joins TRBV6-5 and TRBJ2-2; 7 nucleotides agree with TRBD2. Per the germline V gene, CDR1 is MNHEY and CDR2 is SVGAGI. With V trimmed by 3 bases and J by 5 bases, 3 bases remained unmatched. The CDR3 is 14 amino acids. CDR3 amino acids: CASSYLGGTGELFF. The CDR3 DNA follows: TGTGCCAGCAGTTATTTGGGGGGGACCGGGGAGCTGTTTTTT.

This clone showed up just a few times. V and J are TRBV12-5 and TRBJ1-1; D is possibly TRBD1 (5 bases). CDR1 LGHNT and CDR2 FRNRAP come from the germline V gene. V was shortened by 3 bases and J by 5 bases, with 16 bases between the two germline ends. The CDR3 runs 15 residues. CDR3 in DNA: TGTGCTAGTGGTTTAATTGCAGGGAGGGGAACTGAAGCTTTCTTT. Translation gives CASGLIAGRGTEAFF.

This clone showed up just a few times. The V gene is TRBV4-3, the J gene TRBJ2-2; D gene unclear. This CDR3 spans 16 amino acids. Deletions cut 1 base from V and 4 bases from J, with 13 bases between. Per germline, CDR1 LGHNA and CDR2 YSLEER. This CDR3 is CASSQAHAQITGELFF. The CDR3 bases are TGCGCCAGCAGCCAAGCTCACGCACAGATCACCGGGGAGCTGTTTTTT.

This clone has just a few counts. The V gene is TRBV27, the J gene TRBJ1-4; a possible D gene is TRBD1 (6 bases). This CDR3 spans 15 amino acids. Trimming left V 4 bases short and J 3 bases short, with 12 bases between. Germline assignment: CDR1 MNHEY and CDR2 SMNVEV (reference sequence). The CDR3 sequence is CASSSQDRANEKLFF. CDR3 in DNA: TGTGCCAGCAGTTCTCAGGACAGAGCTAATGAAAAACTGTTTTTT.

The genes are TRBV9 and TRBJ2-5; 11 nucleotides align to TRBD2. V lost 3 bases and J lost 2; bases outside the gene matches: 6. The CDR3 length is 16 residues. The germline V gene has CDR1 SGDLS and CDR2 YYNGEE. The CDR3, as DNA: TGTGCCAGCAGCGGTCTAGCGGGAGGCCTACAAGAGACCCAGTACTTC. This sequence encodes CASSGLAGGLQETQYF.

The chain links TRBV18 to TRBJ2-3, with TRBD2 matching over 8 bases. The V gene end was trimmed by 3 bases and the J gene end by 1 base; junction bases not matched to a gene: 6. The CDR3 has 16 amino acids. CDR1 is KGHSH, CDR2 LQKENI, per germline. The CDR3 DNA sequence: TGTGCCAGCTCACCTCCCGGGACTAGAGGCACAGATACGCAGTATTTT. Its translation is CASSPPGTRGTDTQYF.

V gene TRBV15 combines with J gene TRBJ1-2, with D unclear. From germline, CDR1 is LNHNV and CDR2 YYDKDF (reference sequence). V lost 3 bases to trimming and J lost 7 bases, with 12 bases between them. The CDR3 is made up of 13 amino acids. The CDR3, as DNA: TGTGCCACCAGCAGTAAACTCAAGCCTGGCTACACCTTC. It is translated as CATSSKLKPGYTF.

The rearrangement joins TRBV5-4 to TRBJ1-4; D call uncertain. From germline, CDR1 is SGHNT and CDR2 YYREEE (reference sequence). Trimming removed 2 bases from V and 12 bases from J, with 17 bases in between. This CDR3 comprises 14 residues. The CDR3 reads CASSFDSGGRELFF. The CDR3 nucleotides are TGTGCCAGCAGCTTTGACTCGGGAGGCCGCGAACTGTTTTTT.

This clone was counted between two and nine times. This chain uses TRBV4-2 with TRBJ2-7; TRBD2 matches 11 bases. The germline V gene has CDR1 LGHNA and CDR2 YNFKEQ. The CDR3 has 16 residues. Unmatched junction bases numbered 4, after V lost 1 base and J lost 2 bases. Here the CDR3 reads CASSQVTSGKPYEQYF. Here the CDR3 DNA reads TGTGCCAGCAGCCAAGTGACTAGCGGGAAGCCCTACGAGCAGTACTTC.

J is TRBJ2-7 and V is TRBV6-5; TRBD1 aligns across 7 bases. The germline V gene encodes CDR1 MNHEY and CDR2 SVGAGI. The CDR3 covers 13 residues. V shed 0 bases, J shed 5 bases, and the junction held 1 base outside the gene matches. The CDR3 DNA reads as TGTGCCAGCAGTTACTCGGACAGGAACGAGCAGTACTTC. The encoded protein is CASSYSDRNEQYF.

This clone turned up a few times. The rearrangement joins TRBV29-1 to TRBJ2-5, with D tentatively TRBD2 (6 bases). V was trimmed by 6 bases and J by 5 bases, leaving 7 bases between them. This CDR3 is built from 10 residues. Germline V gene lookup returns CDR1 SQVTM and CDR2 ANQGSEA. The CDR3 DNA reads TGCAGCGTGAGCGGGGAGACCCAGTACTTC. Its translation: CSVSGETQYF.

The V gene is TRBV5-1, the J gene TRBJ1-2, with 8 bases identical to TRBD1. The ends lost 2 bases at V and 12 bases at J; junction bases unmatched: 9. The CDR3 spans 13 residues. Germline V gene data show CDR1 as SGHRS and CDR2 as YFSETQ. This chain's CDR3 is CASSLLQQGENTF. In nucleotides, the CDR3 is TGCGCCAGCAGCTTACTTCAACAGGGGGAAAACACCTTC. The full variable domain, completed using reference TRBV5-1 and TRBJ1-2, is KAGVTQTPRYLIKTRGQQVTLSCSPISGHRSVSWYQQTPGQGLQFLFEYFSETQRNKGNFPGRFSGRQFSNSRSEMNVSTLELGDSALYLCASSLLQQGENTFGSGTRLTVV.

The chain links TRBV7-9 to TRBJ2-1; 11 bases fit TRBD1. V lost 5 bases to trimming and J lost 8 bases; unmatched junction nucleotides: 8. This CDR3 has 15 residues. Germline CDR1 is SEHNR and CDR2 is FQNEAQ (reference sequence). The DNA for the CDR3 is TGTGCCAGCAGCCTACGGGACAGGGGGATCCATGAGCAGTTCTTC. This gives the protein CASSLRDRGIHEQFF.

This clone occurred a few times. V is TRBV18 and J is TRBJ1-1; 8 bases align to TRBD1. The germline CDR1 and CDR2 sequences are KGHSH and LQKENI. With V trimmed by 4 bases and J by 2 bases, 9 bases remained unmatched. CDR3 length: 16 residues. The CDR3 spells CASSRRTGKDNTEAFF. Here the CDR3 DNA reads TGTGCCAGCTCACGACGGACAGGGAAGGATAACACTGAAGCTTTCTTT.

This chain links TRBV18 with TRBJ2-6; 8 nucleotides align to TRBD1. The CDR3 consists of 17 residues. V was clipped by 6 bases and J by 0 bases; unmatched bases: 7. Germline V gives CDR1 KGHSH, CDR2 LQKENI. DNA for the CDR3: TGTGCCAGCTCCCCTCGGGACAGGCTCTCTGGGGCCAACGTCCTGACTTTC. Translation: CASSPRDRLSGANVLTF.

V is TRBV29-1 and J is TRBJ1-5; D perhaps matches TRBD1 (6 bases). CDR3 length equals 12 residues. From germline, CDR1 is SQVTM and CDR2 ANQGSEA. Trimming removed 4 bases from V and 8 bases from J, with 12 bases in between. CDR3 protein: CSVGGGREPQHF. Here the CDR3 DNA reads TGCAGCGTTGGCGGGGGGCGGGAGCCCCAGCATTTT.

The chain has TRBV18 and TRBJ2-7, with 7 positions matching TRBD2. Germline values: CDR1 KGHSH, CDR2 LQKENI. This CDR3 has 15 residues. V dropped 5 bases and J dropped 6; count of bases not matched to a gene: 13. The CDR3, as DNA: TGTGCCAGCTCAAGCGGGGCTTGGAAATCCAGCGAGCAGTACTTC. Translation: CASSSGAWKSSEQYF. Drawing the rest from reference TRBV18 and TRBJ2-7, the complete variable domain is NAGVMQNPRHLVRRRGQEARLRCSPMKGHSHVYWYRQLPEEGLKFMVYLQKENIIDESGMPKERFSAEFPKEGPSILRIQQVVRGDSAAYFCASSSGAWKSSEQYFGPGTRLTVT.